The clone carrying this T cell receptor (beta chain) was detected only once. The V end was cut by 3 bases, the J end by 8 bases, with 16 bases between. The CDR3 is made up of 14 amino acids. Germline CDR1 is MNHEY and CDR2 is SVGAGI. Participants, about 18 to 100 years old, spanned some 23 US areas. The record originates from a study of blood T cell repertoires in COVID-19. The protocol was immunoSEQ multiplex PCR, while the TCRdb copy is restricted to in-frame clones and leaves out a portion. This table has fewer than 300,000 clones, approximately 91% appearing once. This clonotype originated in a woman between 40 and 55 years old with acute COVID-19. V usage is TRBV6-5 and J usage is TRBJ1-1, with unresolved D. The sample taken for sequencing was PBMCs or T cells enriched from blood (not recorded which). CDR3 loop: CASSYLRGMGEAFF. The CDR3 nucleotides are TGTGCCAGCAGTTATTTACGCGGGATGGGGGAAGCTTTCTTT.